This TCR beta chain was recorded in a study of shared clonotypes between healthy human individuals (dated by TCRdb to 2020 to 2021). In the study overall: The cohort included three men and a couple of women between 18 and 49 years of age. The study deeply sequenced blood TCR repertoires of five healthy adults to estimate repertoire size and the extent of clonotype sharing between individuals. To increase sequencing depth and limit assay-specific biases, different laboratories used diverse techniques to prepare libraries and sequence TCR repertoires. Between about 0.85 and 8.9 billion PBMCs per donor were obtained by leukapheresis. For each donor, three plates each were used for CD4 naive and CD4 memory, two plates were used for CD8 naive, and one plate was used for CD8 memory.

TCR CDR3 regions were amplified from genomic DNA by multiplex PCR using the deep immunoSEQ assay. For each cell subset, the extracted genomic DNA was distributed evenly across all wells of several immunoSEQ 96-well plates, and each plate served as one replicate. For sorted subsets, 150 to 250 ng genomic DNA, equal to 30,000 to 35,000 T cell genomes, was loaded into each replicate PCR. Purified libraries were measured with a Qubit 3.0 fluorometer, size-checked on a Bioanalyzer 2100, and measured again with the KAPA Library Quantification kit. A separate single-read 150-cycle Illumina NextSeq 550 flow cell was used to sequence each immunoSEQ 96-well plate. Turning to the authors' computational methods: The immunoSEQ output contained only junctional sequences without quality scores, so filtering could not match that applied to full-length reads. Sequences were annotated with PyIR, a Python wrapper for IgBLAST v1.9, using IMGT germline references to assign V/J genes and CDR3. Any read was removed if the V/J assignment was weak (E-value above 1e-6), the CDR3 was missing, or the read contained stop codons, out-of-frame junctions, or ambiguous translated residues. V3J clonotypes were defined by identical inferred V gene, J gene, and CDR3 amino acid sequence. Percentage overlap between repertoires was calculated by dividing the number of shared unique clonotypes by the size of the smaller repertoire. RTK rarefaction, the Chao1 estimator, and Recon v2.1 estimates of unobserved clonotypes were used to assess repertoire richness. OLGA was used to compute generation probabilities for all TCRbeta clonotypes that the gDNA method yielded from a handful of donors. The clones in this table, taken by TCRdb from immuneACCESS, are in-frame only. Not every clone is retained; where verified, under half of the shortfall comes from an unresolved V gene, and the cause of the rest is unknown. V, J and clone size derive from that table, while D and trimming were established from the DNA sequence. This sample comprises about 1,800,000 clones, roughly 94% of them detected only once. The top ten clones comprise 0.9% to 1.5% of the sample.

CD8 naive samples were obtained by positive selection for CCR7 among CD45RO-negative cells, yielding a CD45RA+CCR7+ population from which TemRA cells were excluded. The donors were healthy, HIV-negative adults with no recently reported acute infections or vaccinations. Every donor was a Caucasian adult residing in Nashville, Tennessee, USA. Blood was collected by leukapheresis, and PBMCs were isolated by Ficoll-Histopaque density gradient centrifugation and then cryopreserved in liquid nitrogen vapor phase. Purity and quantity of every magnetically sorted T cell population were checked by analytical flow cytometry. From each sorted fraction, genomic DNA was isolated and quantified by UV absorbance on a Nanodrop 2000c. Results the study describes overall, beyond this receptor: When a few donors were compared, the shared fraction of clonotypes was 5% to 6.5% for naive CD4, less than 4% for naive CD8, about 2.5% for memory CD4, and approximately 0.4% for memory CD8. Compared with non-shared clonotypes, clonotypes shared by all four sorted-subset donors had higher generation probabilities. Sampling was limited to blood, and TCR repertoires in tissue likely differ from TCR repertoires in blood. Incomplete sequencing was indicated by rarefaction of sorted-subset datasets, despite the large sequencing depth. The genetic and exposure-history diversity represented was limited by the small number of donors. Pairwise subsampling led to the expectation that sequencing depth would affect the degree of clonotype sharing among donors. Estimated clonotype richness was generally larger for naive than for memory subsets.

V is pruned by 4 bases and J by 3 bases, leaving 11 bases of the junction without a gene match. According to the germline V gene, CDR1 reads MDHEN and CDR2 reads SYDVKM. From cysteine to phenylalanine, the CDR3 is 17 amino acids long. The CDR3 DNA has 51 bases and is translated from base 1. Notes on this clone: There is no known antigen for this receptor. It has no much larger one-base neighbor in the sample; base qualities were not kept.

The sequencing sample was made of naive CD8+ T cells sorted from blood. The cell subset or site label, read with the paper, signifies: CD45RA+CCR7+. The rearrangement joined TRBV28 to TRBJ1-4, with 7 bases aligning to TRBD1. The source of this sequence is a man in his late teens or twenties in good health. The sequenced DNA: TGTGCCAGCAGTTCCCCCCAAGGACAGGTTGCTAATGAAAAACTGTTTTTT. This encodes CASSSPQGQVANEKLFF.